A selection of T cell receptor beta chains follows, all from one sample in a study of OX40 agonist ivuxolimab in advanced cancers. Clones were read by immunoSEQ multiplex PCR, and TCRdb kept only the in-frame ones, dropping some. The sample has 80,000 or so clones, about 90% seen once. This material consisted of CD4+ or CD8+ T cells sorted from blood, taken in a trial of the OX40 agonist ivuxolimab. Source of these receptors: an adult with an advanced solid tumor such as melanoma, head and neck, liver or kidney cancer. Both conserved end residues are part of each CDR3. D genes are given only for firm matches. Size tells how often a clone was seen (once, few, many) or the class of an expanded clone, and some rows leave it out.

d_gene: -
v_gene: TRBV28
len: 16
abundance: -
j_gene: TRBJ2-7
CDR3nt: TGTGCCACCACCGGCCGGACAGACGGTTTGGGGAACGAGCAGTACTTC
CDR3aa: CATTGRTDGLGNEQYF

d_gene: TRBD1
v_gene: TRBV18
len: 19
abundance: -
j_gene: TRBJ2-2
CDR3nt: TGTGCCAGCTCCCGGGACAGGGTTCTGAACCGGGCGAACACCGGGGAGCTGTTTTTT
CDR3aa: CASSRDRVLNRANTGELFF

d_gene: -
v_gene: TRBV5-1
len: 14
abundance: -
j_gene: TRBJ2-3
CDR3nt: TGCGCCAGCAGCTGGGAGGTCGGGACAGATACGCAGTATTTT
CDR3aa: CASSWEVGTDTQYF

d_gene: TRBD1
v_gene: TRBV19
len: 14
abundance: -
j_gene: TRBJ2-3
CDR3nt: TGTGCCAGTAGTATTGTGCAGGGGGCGGATACGCAGTATTTT
CDR3aa: CASSIVQGADTQYF

d_gene: -
v_gene: TRBV25-1
len: 15
abundance: -
j_gene: TRBJ1-1
CDR3nt: TGTGCCAGCAGTGCCCCGCTCGAGAGGGGCACTGAAGCTTTCTTT
CDR3aa: CASSAPLERGTEAFF

d_gene: -
v_gene: TRBV11-3
len: 12
abundance: -
j_gene: TRBJ1-1
CDR3nt: TGTGCCAGCAGTTTGACCGGGGCTGAAGCTTTCTTT
CDR3aa: CASSLTGAEAFF

d_gene: -
v_gene: TRBV6-4
len: 13
abundance: -
j_gene: TRBJ1-2
CDR3nt: TGTGCCAGCAGACGCGAGGGAGGTAGTGGCTACACCTTC
CDR3aa: CASRREGGSGYTF

d_gene: -
v_gene: TRBV19
len: 13
abundance: -
j_gene: TRBJ2-1
CDR3nt: TGTGCCAGTAGTATTTCCAGCCCCAATGAGCAGTTCTTC
CDR3aa: CASSISSPNEQFF

d_gene: -
v_gene: TRBV4-3
len: 15
abundance: -
j_gene: TRBJ1-5
CDR3nt: TGCGCCAGCAGCCAAGACTTAGGCCCTTATCAGCCCCAGCATTTT
CDR3aa: CASSQDLGPYQPQHF

d_gene: -
v_gene: TRBV6-5
len: 15
abundance: -
j_gene: TRBJ1-1
CDR3nt: TGTGCCAGCAGTTCACACAGCACCATGAACACTGAAGCTTTCTTT
CDR3aa: CASSSHSTMNTEAFF

d_gene: -
v_gene: TRBV6-1
len: 18
abundance: -
j_gene: TRBJ2-2
CDR3nt: TGTGCCAGCAGTGAAGCGGTGCAGAGAGGGAGTTGGTCCGGGGAGCTGTTTTTT
CDR3aa: CASSEAVQRGSWSGELFF

d_gene: -
v_gene: TRBV27
len: 13
abundance: -
j_gene: TRBJ1-2
CDR3nt: TGTGCCAGCAGTTTACCAGGGGCGGATGGCTACACCTTC
CDR3aa: CASSLPGADGYTF

d_gene: -
v_gene: TRBV18
len: 14
abundance: -
j_gene: TRBJ1-1
CDR3nt: TGTGCCAGCTCACCAGACATAATGAACACTGAAGCTTTCTTT
CDR3aa: CASSPDIMNTEAFF

d_gene: TRBD1
v_gene: TRBV11-3
len: 15
abundance: -
j_gene: TRBJ2-7
CDR3nt: TGTGCCAGCAGCTTGCCCCTCGGACAGGGGGGCGAGCAGTACTTC
CDR3aa: CASSLPLGQGGEQYF

d_gene: -
v_gene: TRBV7-9
len: 12
abundance: once
j_gene: TRBJ1-2
CDR3nt: TGTGCCAGCAGCTTAGAGGGGGATGGCTACACCTTC
CDR3aa: CASSLEGDGYTF

d_gene: TRBD2
v_gene: TRBV4-2
len: 15
abundance: -
j_gene: TRBJ2-3
CDR3nt: TGTGCCAGCAGCTTTCTAGCGGGATCCACAGATACGCAGTATTTT
CDR3aa: CASSFLAGSTDTQYF

d_gene: -
v_gene: TRBV27
len: 16
abundance: -
j_gene: TRBJ1-5
CDR3nt: TGTGCCAGCAGTCCAGGGACCCCAGGCCAAAATCAGCCCCAGCATTTT
CDR3aa: CASSPGTPGQNQPQHF

d_gene: TRBD2
v_gene: TRBV12-5
len: 18
abundance: -
j_gene: TRBJ2-7
CDR3nt: TGTGCTAGTGGTTTGGTATGGCTAGCGGGAGGGCCCCTCTACGAGCAGTACTTC
CDR3aa: CASGLVWLAGGPLYEQYF

d_gene: -
v_gene: TRBV27
len: 16
abundance: -
j_gene: TRBJ2-7
CDR3nt: TGTGCCAGCAGCCCCCACCCGGGCCTCAGCACATACGAGCAGTACTTC
CDR3aa: CASSPHPGLSTYEQYF

d_gene: -
v_gene: TRBV9
len: 14
abundance: -
j_gene: TRBJ2-1
CDR3nt: TGTGCCAGCAGCGTAGGGGTCCCTACGCATGAGCAGTTCTTC
CDR3aa: CASSVGVPTHEQFF

d_gene: TRBD1
v_gene: TRBV28
len: 15
abundance: -
j_gene: TRBJ2-2
CDR3nt: TGTGCCAGCAGTCGAGGGGGCCCGAACACCGGGGAGCTGTTTTTT
CDR3aa: CASSRGGPNTGELFF

d_gene: -
v_gene: TRBV7-2
len: 14
abundance: -
j_gene: TRBJ2-2
CDR3nt: TGTGCCAGCAGCTTCGGACCACTAGGGAGGGAGCTGTTTTTT
CDR3aa: CASSFGPLGRELFF

d_gene: TRBD1
v_gene: TRBV20-1
len: 11
abundance: -
j_gene: TRBJ2-7
CDR3nt: TGCAGTGCCCTTACAGGGGGCGAGCAGTACTTC
CDR3aa: CSALTGGEQYF

d_gene: -
v_gene: TRBV6-5
len: 14
abundance: once
j_gene: TRBJ1-2
CDR3nt: TGTGCCAGCAGTTACGACCGGGCGAGTAACAGCTACACCTTC
CDR3aa: CASSYDRASNSYTF

d_gene: TRBD1
v_gene: TRBV19
len: 13
abundance: -
j_gene: TRBJ1-5
CDR3nt: TGTGCCACCTCCCAGGGGGCAGGTCAGCCCCAGCATTTT
CDR3aa: CATSQGAGQPQHF

d_gene: -
v_gene: TRBV19
len: 19
abundance: -
j_gene: TRBJ1-1
CDR3nt: TGTGCCAGTAGTATCCCCTTTTGGCAGACCTCTAAATTGAACACTGAAGCTTTCTTT
CDR3aa: CASSIPFWQTSKLNTEAFF

d_gene: TRBD2
v_gene: TRBV9
len: 14
abundance: -
j_gene: TRBJ2-1
CDR3nt: TGTGCCAGCGGGAGAGCGGGACCTCTCAATGAGCAGTTCTTC
CDR3aa: CASGRAGPLNEQFF

d_gene: TRBD2
v_gene: TRBV29-1
len: 13
abundance: once
j_gene: TRBJ2-7
CDR3nt: TGCAGCGTTCTAGCGGGAGAGGGATACGAGCAGTACTTC
CDR3aa: CSVLAGEGYEQYF

d_gene: TRBD1
v_gene: TRBV7-2
len: 14
abundance: -
j_gene: TRBJ1-5
CDR3nt: TGTGCCAGCAGCTCGGGACAGCCCAATCAGCCCCAGCATTTT
CDR3aa: CASSSGQPNQPQHF

d_gene: -
v_gene: TRBV6-6
len: 14
abundance: -
j_gene: TRBJ2-5
CDR3nt: TGTGCCAGCAGTTACGGAGTCCCGGGGGAGACCCAGTACTTC
CDR3aa: CASSYGVPGETQYF

d_gene: -
v_gene: TRBV11-3
len: 14
abundance: -
j_gene: TRBJ2-5
CDR3nt: TGTGCCAGCAGCTTTGGGGGCTTGGGGGAGACCCAGTACTTC
CDR3aa: CASSFGGLGETQYF

d_gene: -
v_gene: TRBV21-1
len: 17
abundance: -
j_gene: TRBJ2-7
CDR3nt: TGTGCCAGCAGCAAACCCGCTAGCGGGGGGGCCGTCTACGAGCAGTACTTC
CDR3aa: CASSKPASGGAVYEQYF

d_gene: TRBD1
v_gene: TRBV28
len: 16
abundance: -
j_gene: TRBJ2-7
CDR3nt: TGTGCCAGCAGGCTCGGGGGTGGGACAGGCTCGGAAGAGCAGTACTTC
CDR3aa: CASRLGGGTGSEEQYF

d_gene: -
v_gene: TRBV18
len: 14
abundance: -
j_gene: TRBJ1-1
CDR3nt: TGTGCCAGCTCACCGAAAGGGGTCCACGCTCAAGCTTTCTTT
CDR3aa: CASSPKGVHAQAFF

d_gene: TRBD1
v_gene: TRBV19
len: 12
abundance: -
j_gene: TRBJ1-4
CDR3nt: TGTGCCAGGACAGGGTTGGATGAAAAACTGTTTTTT
CDR3aa: CARTGLDEKLFF

d_gene: -
v_gene: TRBV28
len: 11
abundance: -
j_gene: TRBJ2-7
CDR3nt: TGTGCCAGCCGTTGGAAATACGAGCAGTACTTC
CDR3aa: CASRWKYEQYF

d_gene: TRBD2
v_gene: TRBV6-4
len: 15
abundance: -
j_gene: TRBJ2-3
CDR3nt: TGTGCCAGCGGACCTAGCGGGAGTTTCACAGATACGCAGTATTTT
CDR3aa: CASGPSGSFTDTQYF

d_gene: -
v_gene: TRBV4-1
len: 16
abundance: -
j_gene: TRBJ1-1
CDR3nt: TGCGCCAGCAGTAAGGACCCCGGTCTACAAGGGACTGAAGCTTTCTTT
CDR3aa: CASSKDPGLQGTEAFF

d_gene: -
v_gene: TRBV28
len: 11
abundance: -
j_gene: TRBJ2-7
CDR3nt: TGTGCCAGCAGTTTGGGACTCCACTCCTTCTTC
CDR3aa: CASSLGLHSFF

d_gene: -
v_gene: TRBV28
len: 12
abundance: once
j_gene: TRBJ1-2
CDR3nt: TGTGCCAGCAGTTTACAGGCCCTAGGCTACACCTTC
CDR3aa: CASSLQALGYTF

d_gene: -
v_gene: TRBV27
len: 13
abundance: -
j_gene: TRBJ1-4
CDR3nt: TGTGCCAGCAAGTCCTTTTCCGCTGAAAAACTGTTTTTT
CDR3aa: CASKSFSAEKLFF

d_gene: TRBD2
v_gene: TRBV14
len: 16
abundance: once
j_gene: TRBJ2-5
CDR3nt: TGTGCCAGCAGCGTTGGGACTAGCGTGAATTCAGAGACCCAGTACTTC
CDR3aa: CASSVGTSVNSETQYF

d_gene: TRBD1
v_gene: TRBV6-4
len: 13
abundance: -
j_gene: TRBJ2-3
CDR3nt: TGTGCCAGCAGTGCCACAGGGGACGATACGCAGTATTTT
CDR3aa: CASSATGDDTQYF

d_gene: -
v_gene: TRBV7-9
len: 13
abundance: -
j_gene: TRBJ2-5
CDR3nt: TGTGCCAGCAGCTTAGTCGGGGAGGAGACCCAGTACTTC
CDR3aa: CASSLVGEETQYF

d_gene: -
v_gene: TRBV18
len: 15
abundance: -
j_gene: TRBJ2-5
CDR3nt: TGTGCCAGCTCACGATCGACACCGCCTCAAGAGACCCAGTACTTC
CDR3aa: CASSRSTPPQETQYF

d_gene: TRBD2
v_gene: TRBV11-3
len: 15
abundance: once
j_gene: TRBJ2-7
CDR3nt: TGTGCCAGCAGCTTAGCGGCTAGCGGCTACTACGAGCAGTACTTC
CDR3aa: CASSLAASGYYEQYF

d_gene: -
v_gene: TRBV18
len: 16
abundance: -
j_gene: TRBJ2-2
CDR3nt: TGTGCCAGCTCACCAACGGGGATTTCGAACACCGGGGAGCTGTTTTTT
CDR3aa: CASSPTGISNTGELFF

d_gene: TRBD2
v_gene: TRBV2
len: 16
abundance: -
j_gene: TRBJ2-1
CDR3nt: TGTGCCAGCAGTGACTCCTCGGCTTCCGGGAGGGATGAGCAGTTCTTC
CDR3aa: CASSDSSASGRDEQFF